Described below is a single T cell receptor beta chain sequence and its context. The antigen it binds to is not known. There are no base qualities to consult, and no much larger clone falls within one base. The data derive from a study of blood T cell repertoires in COVID-19 (TCRdb year 2020). For the study in its entirety: Samples from collaborators originated in the United States, Italy and Spain and spanned both the acute and convalescent phases of COVID-19. The prospective study material was composed of cDNA or gDNA derived from T cells, B-cell-depleted T cells, or PBMCs. Subjects who had been exposed to COVID-19, were actively infected with it, or had recovered from it provided the deeply sampled blood TCRbeta repertoires that made up the dataset. The repertoires were made available in a free public database intended to serve as a resource for research on the immune response to SARS-CoV-2. Samples were obtained from the ongoing ImmuneRACE study (first 160 participants) and from some 1,200 subjects provided by 6 global collaborators. Sample metadata almost always included a de-identified subject ID, COVID-19 status, age in years and sex. Where available, HLA class I and class II types were obtained from metadata supplied by the sample provider rather than from assay-based typing. Study-level results and caveats: The amount of clinical and demographic metadata varied by source and participant and was provided uncurated.

Collaborating institutions collected whole blood in K2EDTA tubes following their own protocols. Collaborator samples were shipped for TCRbeta analysis as frozen whole blood, isolated PBMCs, or DNA extracted from either sample type. TCRbeta CDR3 regions were amplified from genomic DNA by means of the immunoSEQ Assay, a bias-controlled multiplex PCR. The source study handled its data this way. Within the assay, amplification of reference gene primers was used to estimate how many nucleated cells each sample contained. To quantify the absolute abundance of each unique TCRbeta CDR3 rearrangement, sequence reads were collapsed and filtered. For each sample, productive Simpson clonality was calculated as the square root of Simpson's diversity index across productive rearrangements. Held by TCRdb, this immuneACCESS table contains in-frame sequences only and omits some clones. Under half of the omission traces to an unresolved V gene where checked; the cause of the rest is unknown. Clone size and V and J calls were adopted from that table, with D and trimming inferred from the DNA. The sample contains 90,000 to 110,000 clones, approximately 87% of them found a single time. Jointly, the top ten make up about 20% of the sample.

CDR1 and CDR2, per the germline V gene, are MGHDK and SYGVNS. From the cysteine up to the phenylalanine, the CDR3 has a length of 13 residues. The CDR3 DNA has 39 bases and is translated from base 1. V and J are truncated by 2 bases and 7 bases respectively, leaving an intervening sequence of 11 bases. The source is a woman aged 55 to 70 with acute or convalescent COVID-19. The sequence is built from TRBV25-1 and TRBJ1-2; the D gene cannot be resolved reliably. Specimen: peripheral blood. The CDR3 is CASSERRASGYTF. Read as DNA, the sequence is TGTGCCAGCAGTGAACGGAGGGCTTCTGGCTACACCTTC.